The next 24 T cell receptor beta chains were all read from a single sample in a study of shared clonotypes between healthy human individuals. Naive CD8 cells were CD45RO-negative, positively selected for CCR7, excluding terminally differentiated effector memory CD45RA+ cells. Measured with immunoSEQ multiplex PCR; TCRdb has only the in-frame clones, and not every one. The sample lists about 2.2 million clones; over 85% were seen once. Sequencing input: naive CD8+ T cells from PBMCs. Every receptor here comes from a man aged 18-30 years in good health. Some clones in this sample may be carry-over from other donors' samples.

The J gene is TRBJ1-2, the V gene TRBV7-9; TRBD1 matches at 8 bases. This CDR3 contains 14 residues. Germline CDR1 and CDR2: SEHNR and FQNEAQ (reference sequence). The ends lost 4 bases at V and 6 bases at J; junction bases unmatched: 7. As DNA, the CDR3 is TGTGCCAGCAGCTCCCAACAGGGGGTCGATGGCTACACCTTC. Translating gives CASSSQQGVDGYTF.

For the CDR3, the DNA is TGTGCCAGCAGTTTATCGTGGCAGGGGGTTAGCTACGAGCAGTACTTC. Translated, it gives CASSLSWQGVSYEQYF. The chain uses TRBV27 and TRBJ2-7; 7 nucleotides align to TRBD1. V dropped 0 bases and J dropped 3; count of bases not matched to a gene: 8. Germline lookup yields CDR1 MNHEY and CDR2 SMNVEV (reference sequence). CDR3 length: 16 amino acids.

The chain employs TRBV6-6 and TRBJ2-7; 11 bases line up with TRBD1. This CDR3 spans 15 amino acids. Germline CDR1 reads MNHNY; CDR2 reads SVGAGI (reference sequence). The V and J ends lost 3 bases and 4 bases, in that order; junction bases with no gene match: 5. CDR3 amino acids: CASSYSGQGAYEQYF. CDR3 sequence (DNA): TGTGCCAGCAGTTATTCTGGACAGGGGGCGTACGAGCAGTACTTC.

The chain combines TRBV29-1 with TRBJ2-7; 9 bases line up with TRBD1. Germline V CDR1 and CDR2: SQVTM, ANQGSEA. This CDR3 comprises 14 residues. V gave up 6 bases and J gave up 3 bases; unmatched junction bases: 9. CDR3 protein: CSVLRTGALYEQYF. Written as DNA, the CDR3 is TGCAGCGTCCTACGGACAGGGGCTCTCTACGAGCAGTACTTC.

The chain has TRBV7-9 and TRBJ2-2; perhaps TRBD1 as D (6 bases). Germline CDR1 is SEHNR and CDR2 is FQNEAQ (reference sequence). This CDR3 region has 12 residues. Trimming took off 5 bases at V and 6 bases at J, with 7 bases between the two ends. The CDR3 protein is CASSRQAGELFF. The CDR3 bases are TGTGCCAGCAGCCGACAGGCCGGGGAGCTGTTTTTT.

The genes are TRBV28 and TRBJ2-3; weak D call: TRBD1 (5 bases). Germline V gene lookup returns CDR1 MDHEN and CDR2 SYDVKM. Between the trimmed V and J ends, which lost 3 bases and 2 bases, there was a span of 15 bases. The CDR3 sequence is 16 residues long. In nucleotides, the CDR3 is TGTGCCAGCAGTTTTGAGACAGTTGTCCCCACAGATACGCAGTATTTT. Amino acids: CASSFETVVPTDTQYF. The whole variable domain, filled in from reference TRBV28 and TRBJ2-3, reads DVKVTQSSRYLVKRTGEKVFLECVQDMDHENMFWYRQDPGLGLRLIYFSYDVKMKEKGDIPEGYSVSREKKERFSLILESASTNQTSMYLCASSFETVVPTDTQYFGPGTRLTVL.

CDR3 DNA: TGTGCCAGTTCTACCTCAACCTACGAGCAGTACTTC. Its translation is CASSTSTYEQYF. V gene TRBV7-9 combines with J gene TRBJ2-7; no firm D call. The CDR3 runs 12 residues. V was pared by 9 bases and J by 2 bases, with 11 bases between. Germline V CDR1 and CDR2: SEHNR, FQNEAQ (reference sequence).

In DNA, the CDR3 is TGTGCCAGCAGTTACTCGGCAGGGGAATCCTACGAGCAGTACTTC. Protein product: CASSYSAGESYEQYF. V is TRBV6-5 and J is TRBJ2-7; D possibly corresponds to TRBD1 (6 bases). This CDR3 contains 15 residues. The V end was cut by 0 bases, the J end by 1 base, with 10 bases between. Per the germline V gene, CDR1 is MNHEY and CDR2 is SVGAGI.

This rearrangement joins TRBV5-1 to TRBJ2-7, with D unclear. The V and J ends lost 4 bases and 2 bases respectively, with 4 bases between them. The CDR3 is made up of 11 amino acids. Germline loops: CDR1 SGHRS, CDR2 YFSETQ. The CDR3 nucleotides are TGCGCCAGCAGCCAGGCCTACGAGCAGTACTTC. Protein sequence: CASSQAYEQYF.

The rearrangement links TRBV29-1 to TRBJ2-1; D is uncertain. This CDR3 is 13 amino acids long. CDR1 SQVTM and CDR2 ANQGSEA come from the germline V gene. V dropped 6 bases and J dropped 1 base, with 10 bases sitting between them. CDR3 DNA: TGCAGCGTCCGAATGGGGTCCTACAATGAGCAGTTCTTC. Its protein product is CSVRMGSYNEQFF.

This clone was detected only a few times. V is TRBV7-9 and J is TRBJ1-1, with 7 bases fitting TRBD1. The germline V gene encodes CDR1 SEHNR and CDR2 FQNEAQ (reference sequence). This CDR3 region has 13 residues. Trimming took 4 bases from V and 4 from J; bases not matched to a gene: 3. The CDR3 coding sequence is TGTGCCAGCAGCTCGGGACAGAGCACTGAAGCTTTCTTT. It codes for CASSSGQSTEAFF.

This CDR3 reads CASAGYGTGSSEGYTF. The CDR3 coding sequence is TGTGCCAGCGCCGGGTATGGGACAGGGTCGAGCGAGGGCTACACCTTC. The V call is TRBV14, the J call TRBJ1-2; 9 bases match TRBD1. Germline trimming cut 8 bases from V and 8 bases from J; bases unmatched to any gene: 18. This CDR3 is 16 amino acids long. Germline V CDR1 and CDR2: SGHDN, FVKESK.

The rearrangement uses TRBV15 and TRBJ2-7; D perhaps matches TRBD2 (7 bases). The CDR3 consists of 17 residues. The V gene lost 5 bases and the J gene lost 1 base, with 21 bases spanning the gap. Germline loops: CDR1 LNHNV, CDR2 YYDKDF (reference sequence). CDR3 nucleotide sequence: TGTGCCACCAGCTCCCGGGGGGCGGGAGTCGTTTCCTACGAGCAGTACTTC. It specifies CATSSRGAGVVSYEQYF.

This chain links TRBV2 with TRBJ2-7, with D possibly being TRBD1 (6 bases). The length of the CDR3 is 14 residues. Trimming stripped 1 base from V and 5 bases from J, with 12 bases between. Germline lookup yields CDR1 SNHLY and CDR2 FYNNEI. This CDR3 reads CASSEGGRGNEQYF. For the CDR3, the DNA is TGTGCCAGCAGTGAAGGGGGCAGGGGCAACGAGCAGTACTTC.

The chain links TRBV27 to TRBJ1-2, with a tentative D call TRBD1 (6 bases). Germline V gives CDR1 MNHEY, CDR2 SMNVEV (reference sequence). V was trimmed by 2 bases and J by 4 bases, leaving 14 bases between them. This CDR3 comprises 15 residues. The CDR3 is CASSLRGGQSYGYTF. The CDR3 nucleotides are TGTGCCAGCAGTTTAAGGGGCGGACAGTCCTATGGCTACACCTTC.

The genes are TRBV7-8 and TRBJ1-2; 9 bases line up with TRBD1. The V segment lost 8 bases and the J segment 4 bases; nucleotides outside the gene matches: 14. Germline values: CDR1 SGHVS, CDR2 FQNEAQ. CDR3 size: 16 residues. This CDR3 reads CASSSEGDREVYGYTF. The CDR3 DNA is TGTGCCAGCTCCTCCGAGGGGGACAGGGAGGTCTATGGCTACACCTTC.

V and J are TRBV4-3 and TRBJ2-1, with 10 nucleotides matching TRBD2. The CDR3 totals 16 residues. In germline, CDR1 is LGHNA, CDR2 YSLEER. J lost 4 bases, V lost 0 bases, and 3 bases had no gene match. The DNA for the CDR3 is TGCGCCAGCAGCCAAGATGCAGCGGGAGGGTACAATGAGCAGTTCTTC. Translation: CASSQDAAGGYNEQFF.

This clone appeared a single time. The chain recombines TRBV28 with TRBJ1-1, with D unresolved. V lost 1 base and J 0 bases, leaving 6 bases between the germline ends. This CDR3 has 14 residues. Germline V CDR1 and CDR2: MDHEN, SYDVKM. CDR3 region: CASSLSNVNTEAFF. The CDR3 coding sequence is TGTGCCAGCAGTTTATCAAATGTGAACACTGAAGCTTTCTTT.

A single count supports this clone. The J gene is TRBJ2-1, the V gene TRBV29-1; D unclear. There are 16 residues in the CDR3. The V gene lost 1 base and the J gene lost 6 bases, with 19 bases spanning the gap. Germline V gives CDR1 SQVTM, CDR2 ANQGSEA. This CDR3 is CSVEVARVGLGNEQFF. CDR3 sequence (DNA): TGCAGCGTTGAAGTGGCCCGTGTTGGCCTTGGCAATGAGCAGTTCTTC.

The chain employs TRBV6-1 and TRBJ1-2, with D unresolved. There are 16 residues in the CDR3. Germline values: CDR1 MNHNS, CDR2 SASEGT. Trimming removed 2 bases at V and 5 bases at J, with 18 bases between. The CDR3 loop is CASSETYRGPEYGYTF. CDR3 bases: TGTGCCAGCAGTGAAACGTATCGCGGGCCGGAATATGGCTACACCTTC.

The V and J genes are TRBV28 and TRBJ1-1; D possibly corresponds to TRBD1 (5 bases). Trimming shortened V by 4 bases and J by 6 bases, and 12 bases separated the two germline ends. Looked up from germline, CDR1 is MDHEN and CDR2 is SYDVKM. CDR3 size: 13 residues. CDR3 region: CASSWAGGAEAFF. The DNA of the CDR3 is TGTGCCAGCAGTTGGGCCGGGGGGGCTGAAGCTTTCTTT.

The CDR3 reads CASSLRGLSMNTEAFF. The CDR3 DNA reads TGTGCCAGCAGTTTGCGGGGGCTTTCGATGAACACTGAAGCTTTCTTT. V usage is TRBV27 and J usage is TRBJ1-1, with D perhaps matching TRBD1 (6 bases). Germline CDR1 and CDR2: MNHEY and SMNVEV (reference sequence). Trimming took off 3 bases at V and 0 bases at J, with 14 bases between the two ends. The CDR3 is 16 amino acids.

As regards this clone: Mismatch with germline at one junction end may stem from a read error. V is TRBV7-9 and J is TRBJ1-2; tentatively, D is TRBD1 (5 bases). CDR1 SEHNR and CDR2 FQNEAQ come from the germline V gene (reference sequence). This CDR3 has 13 amino acids. This chain's CDR3 is CASSQTANFGYTF. The CDR3 nucleotides read TGTGCCAGCAGCCAGACAGCTAACTTTGGCTACACCTTC.

The chain couples TRBV27 to TRBJ2-7, with TRBD1 matching 9 bases. Germline lookup yields CDR1 MNHEY and CDR2 SMNVEV (reference sequence). After removal of 8 bases from V and 3 bases from J, the junction contained 5 bases not matched to a gene. The CDR3 spans 13 residues. The CDR3 loop reads CASRDRDYYEQYF. The CDR3, as DNA: TGTGCCAGCCGGGACAGGGATTACTACGAGCAGTACTTC.